The TCR beta chain described here comes from a study of blood T cell repertoires in COVID-19. At the level of the study: The United States, Italy and Spain were the sources of the acute and convalescent COVID-19 samples. Sources were T cells, B-cell-depleted T cells, or PBMCs; the material itself was cDNA or gDNA.

In the authors' workflow: Cell counts per sample came from amplifying reference gene primers. Sequencing was performed with immunoSEQ multiplex PCR; in TCRdb, only in-frame clones are kept and a portion is missing. The DNA was the basis for D and trimming; V, J and clone size are from that table. This sample has 80,000 to 95,000 clones, with over 60% found just once. This CDR3 comprises 15 residues. Germline V gives CDR1 MNHEY, CDR2 SVGEGT. With V trimmed by 6 bases and J by 3 bases, 7 bases remained unmatched. The V call is TRBV6-2 or TRBV6-3, the J call TRBJ2-7; 11 nucleotides agree with TRBD2. The sequence came from a woman aged 80 or over with active or convalescent COVID-19. The source material was peripheral blood. CDR3 region: CASSKVAGGRYEQYF. In DNA, the CDR3 is TGTGCCAGCAGCAAGGTAGCGGGGGGGCGCTACGAGCAGTACTTC.